The entry below describes one T cell receptor beta chain. As yet, its antigen is unknown. These data come from a study of regulatory T cells in long-lasting Graves disease. The time point is: persistent/refractory GD, antithyroid drugs over 5 years with positive TRAb. The authors made the TCR library using RNA they extracted from PBMCs. With iRepertoire HTBI primers and Arm-PCR of CDR3 regions, TCR beta libraries were built. Methods used by the authors: Across the samples, identification revealed approximately 66 TRBV and over 12 TRBJ segments. In TCRdb, the multiplex PCR reads were re-called with MiXCR into one record per CDR3 protein. TCRdb's processing, not the authors' own work, is the source of the V and J calls. The table records about 310,000 distinct CDR3 sequences, 22% of them present only once. Overall study findings and caveats: The persistent group shared around 3,000 public clonotypes, more than the approximately 880 shared by new patients.

The TCR was taken from a female donor with Graves disease. This specimen was peripheral blood mononuclear cells (PBMCs), taken when the disease was refractory, from a patient treated with antithyroid drugs.

The CDR3 DNA reads TGCGCCAGCAGCTTGTTGGGGAGCCTAGTAGACCGGGGGTACGAGCAGTACTTC. It translates to CASSLLGSLVDRGYEQYF. This chain uses TRBV5-1 with TRBJ2-7; tentative D call: TRBD2 (6 bases). Trimming pared 1 base from V and 4 bases from J, leaving 24 bases between. The V gene's germline CDR1 is SGHRS and CDR2 YFSETQ. This CDR3 contains 18 residues.